The 14 T cell receptor beta chains below all came from one sample that was sequenced in a study of blood T cells in healthy people across ages. A second roughly 7 to 11 cycle PCR used barcoded and J-beta primers. TCRdb reprocessed the 5' RACE reads via MiXCR and lists one record per CDR3 protein. The table has around 2 million distinct CDR3 sequences, about two fifths seen once. Sequencing was carried out using blood. The origin of the receptors is a human donor in good health.

This clonotype has more than one count but fewer than ten. This chain joins TRBV14 and TRBJ1-2; no firm D call. Trimming cost V 5 bases and J 0 bases, with 13 bases left between them. The length of the CDR3 is 15 residues. Germline CDR1 and CDR2: SGHDN and FVKESK. In DNA form, the CDR3 reads TGTGCCAGCAGCTCTAGATTGTCAGCTAACTATGGCTACACCTTC. Its translation is CASSSRLSANYGYTF. The whole variable domain, remainder taken from reference TRBV14 and TRBJ1-2, is EAGVTQFPSHSVIEKGQTVTLRCDPISGHDNLYWYRRVMGKEIKFLLHFVKESKQDESGMPNNRFLAERTGGTYSTLKVQPAELEDSGVYFCASSSRLSANYGYTFGSGTRLTVV.

CDR3 residues: CASRDSGPYEQYF. CDR3 DNA: TGTGCCAGCAGGGATTCAGGGCCCTACGAGCAGTACTTC. V usage is TRBV25-1 and J usage is TRBJ2-7, with a possible D match to TRBD1 (5 bases). Trimming cost V 6 bases and J 2 bases, with 11 bases left between them. Germline V CDR1 and CDR2: MGHDK, SYGVNS. The CDR3 length is 13 residues.

V is TRBV7-3 and J is TRBJ2-3, with D perhaps matching TRBD1 (6 bases). This CDR3 is 15 amino acids long. Germline-derived CDR1 and CDR2 are SGHTA and FQGTGA. V lost 3 bases and J 4 bases, leaving 14 bases between the germline ends. The CDR3, as DNA: TGTGCCAGCAGCTTCTCAGGGGCTCGACCAGATACGCAGTATTTT. It yields the protein CASSFSGARPDTQYF.

This clonotype was seen a handful of times. The chain carries TRBV5-5 and TRBJ1-1; D uncertain. Per germline, CDR1 SGHKS and CDR2 YYEKEE (reference sequence). Between the trimmed V and J ends, which lost 0 bases and 10 bases, there was a span of 13 bases. The CDR3 contains 13 residues. DNA for the CDR3: TGTGCCAGCAGCTTGGACTCTTGGGTCGGAGCTTTCTTT. It translates to CASSLDSWVGAFF.

The chain joins TRBV6-2 or TRBV6-3 to TRBJ2-3, with D perhaps being TRBD1 or TRBD2 (5 bases each). This CDR3 comprises 15 residues. From germline, CDR1 is MNHEY and CDR2 SVGEGT. With 2 bases removed from V and 0 bases from J, the gap between germline ends came to 9 bases. Here the CDR3 reads CASSYGTDSTDTQYF. In nucleotides, the CDR3 is TGTGCCAGCAGTTACGGGACGGACAGCACAGATACGCAGTATTTT.

This clonotype has only a few counts. The V call is TRBV29-1, the J call TRBJ1-5; 7 bases map to TRBD1. The J segment lost 4 bases and the V segment lost 6 bases, leaving 9 bases of the junction unmatched. The CDR3 has 14 amino acids. Germline values: CDR1 SQVTM, CDR2 ANQGSEA. CDR3: CSVKLDRENQPQHF. For the CDR3, the DNA is TGCAGCGTCAAACTTGACAGGGAAAATCAGCCCCAGCATTTT.

This clonotype appeared a few times. The chain recombines TRBV29-1 with TRBJ2-1; D gene ambiguous. Per germline, CDR1 SQVTM and CDR2 ANQGSEA. The CDR3 has 10 residues. Trimming stripped 5 bases from V and 9 bases from J, with 8 bases between. The CDR3 DNA reads as TGCAGCGTTTCCTCGGGTGAGCAGTTCTTC. Translation: CSVSSGEQFF.

The chain has TRBV20-1 and TRBJ2-1, with D hard to call. V gave up 5 bases and J gave up 6 bases, with 11 bases separating them. Per the germline V gene, CDR1 is DFQATT and CDR2 is SNEGSKA (reference sequence). The CDR3 is 12 amino acids. The CDR3 region is CSASLSGNEQFF. The CDR3 DNA reads as TGCAGTGCTTCCCTATCCGGCAATGAGCAGTTCTTC.

This clonotype was seen many times. V usage is TRBV7-9 and J usage is TRBJ1-1; possibly TRBD1 for D (5 bases). CDR1 and CDR2 (germline): SEHNR, FQNEAQ (reference sequence). This CDR3 spans 13 amino acids. Deletions cut 5 bases from V and 1 base from J, with 8 bases between. This chain's CDR3 is CASSRQGNTEAFF. DNA for the CDR3: TGTGCCAGCAGCCGGCAGGGGAACACTGAAGCTTTCTTT.

This chain links TRBV4-1 with TRBJ1-2; D is unresolved. The CDR3 length is 15 residues. Trimming cost V 0 bases and J 4 bases, with 12 bases left between them. Germline V CDR1 and CDR2: MGHRA, YSYEKL. CDR3 coding DNA: TGCGCCAGCAGCCAAGAGGGAGGGCAACGCTATGGCTACACCTTC. Protein: CASSQEGGQRYGYTF.

This clonotype was seen more than once but under ten times. The rearrangement uses TRBV11-3 and TRBJ2-5; the D is unclear. V dropped 3 bases and J dropped 1 base, with 6 bases sitting between them. CDR3 size: 13 residues. Germline values: CDR1 SGHNT, CDR2 YENEEA. CDR3 amino acids: CASSFYTQETQYF. The CDR3 DNA sequence: TGTGCCAGCAGCTTTTACACCCAAGAGACCCAGTACTTC.

The chain links TRBV7-2 to TRBJ2-3; the D call may be TRBD1 or TRBD2 (5 bases each). Looked up from germline, CDR1 is SGHTA and CDR2 is FQGNSA. V lost 3 bases to trimming and J lost 5 bases, with 18 bases between them. CDR3 length equals 16 residues. Here the CDR3 DNA reads TGTGCCAGCAGCTTGTTGGGTGGGACGGTCGGAGATACGCAGTATTTT. Protein: CASSLLGGTVGDTQYF.

The J gene is TRBJ1-1, the V gene TRBV6-2 or TRBV6-3; no clear D gene. CDR3 length: 14 amino acids. Germline values: CDR1 MNHEY, CDR2 SVGEGT. Trimming removed 0 bases from V and 4 bases from J, with 9 bases in between. DNA for the CDR3: TGTGCCAGCAGTTACTCGGTAGTACGCACTGAAGCTTTCTTT. It encodes CASSYSVVRTEAFF.

The V call is TRBV12-3 or TRBV12-4, the J call TRBJ1-6; D is unresolved. The CDR3 runs to 13 residues. V was trimmed by 6 bases and J by 13 bases, leaving 16 bases between them. Here the CDR3 reads CASSPGFLDPLHF. The CDR3, as DNA: TGTGCCAGCAGCCCGGGGTTCCTCGATCCCCTCCACTTT.